These 9 T cell receptor beta chains came from one sample sequenced in a study of blood T cells in healthy people across ages. Next came a second PCR, run for about 6 to 12 cycles, which used a sample-barcoded 5' primer along with a J-beta primer mix. TCRdb reprocessed the 5' RACE reads via MiXCR and lists one record per CDR3 protein. The table records approximately 940,000 distinct CDR3 sequences, about 48% of them present only once. Sequenced material: blood. These receptors all stem from a man under 40 in good health.

This clonotype was counted a few times. The genes are TRBV29-1 and TRBJ1-2; tentatively, D is TRBD1 (6 bases). Looked up from germline, CDR1 is SQVTM and CDR2 is ANQGSEA. Trimming took 7 bases from V and 4 from J, leaving 13 bases between them. The CDR3 loop spans 12 amino acids. This chain's CDR3 is CSALKGGYGYTF. CDR3 in DNA: TGCAGCGCCTTGAAAGGGGGCTATGGCTACACCTTC.

CDR3 sequence (DNA): TGTGCCAGCAGTTTATGGCAGAACACTGAAGCTTTCTTT. It codes for CASSLWQNTEAFF. This chain links TRBV27 with TRBJ1-1; D remains unclear. CDR1 and CDR2 from the germline V gene are MNHEY and SMNVEV (reference sequence). V lost 1 base and J 1 base, leaving 4 bases between the germline ends. CDR3 length: 13 amino acids.

V gene TRBV27 combines with J gene TRBJ1-4; D ambiguous. V was shortened by 5 bases and J by 3 bases, with 10 bases between the two germline ends. CDR1 and CDR2 from the germline V gene are MNHEY and SMNVEV (reference sequence). The CDR3 loop spans 14 amino acids. The CDR3 coding sequence is TGTGCCAGCAGTACGGTCGCAGCTAATGAAAAACTGTTTTTT. Amino acid sequence: CASSTVAANEKLFF.

This clonotype was detected only a few times. The V and J genes are TRBV12-3 or TRBV12-4 and TRBJ1-1; no firm D call. V gave up 6 bases and J gave up 1 base, with 12 bases separating them. CDR3 length: 14 amino acids. Here the CDR3 DNA reads TGTGCCAGCAGGTCTGTAGACTGGAACACTGAAGCTTTCTTT. Its protein is CASRSVDWNTEAFF.

Only one count was recorded for this clonotype. This sequence joins TRBV20-1 and TRBJ1-3, with D perhaps TRBD1 (5 bases). The germline gives CDR1 DFQATT, CDR2 SNEGSKA (reference sequence). There are 15 residues in the CDR3. Between the trimmed V and J ends, which lost 2 bases and 8 bases, there was a span of 19 bases. The CDR3 region has the DNA TGCAGTGCTAGATCCGACAGAAGGCTGGAGGACACCATATATTTT. Translating it yields CSARSDRRLEDTIYF.

The rearrangement uses TRBV5-1 and TRBJ2-4, with TRBD1 as a possible D gene (5 bases). The J call may be wrong; the DNA end is better matched by TRBJ2-7. The CDR3 has 14 residues. Per germline, CDR1 SGHRS and CDR2 YFSETQ. In DNA, the CDR3 is TGCGCCAGCAGCTACGACAGCCTATTCTACGAGCAGTACTTC. Translating it yields CASSYDSLFYEQYF.

The chain combines TRBV20-1 with TRBJ1-2; 7 nucleotides agree with TRBD1. Looked up from germline, CDR1 is DFQATT and CDR2 is SNEGSKA (reference sequence). The CDR3 has 15 residues. The junction had 6 bases not matched to a gene; V was cut back by 0 bases and J by 2 bases. CDR3 sequence reads: CSARDLQGENYGYTF. The CDR3 DNA sequence: TGCAGTGCTAGAGATCTTCAGGGGGAGAACTATGGCTACACCTTC.

The chain recombines TRBV28 with TRBJ2-2, with a tentative D call TRBD2 (5 bases). Trimming shortened V by 7 bases and J by 3 bases, and 9 bases separated the two germline ends. The CDR3 runs to 13 residues. The germline gives CDR1 MDHEN, CDR2 SYDVKM. The CDR3 DNA reads as TGTGCCAGCAAGACTACTTACACCGGGGAGCTGTTTTTT. Protein: CASKTTYTGELFF.

This clonotype was counted at least ten times. V usage is TRBV27 and J usage is TRBJ2-3, with D hard to call. Judging by the DNA end, TRBJ2-5 fits better; the J call may be wrong. The germline gives CDR1 MNHEY, CDR2 SMNVEV (reference sequence). This CDR3 spans 11 amino acids. This CDR3 reads CASSLGGTQYF. As DNA, the CDR3 is TGTGCCAGCAGCCTAGGTGGGACCCAGTACTTC.